These T cell receptor beta chains were read from a single sample in a study of blood T cell repertoires in COVID-19. Repertoires were generated with immunoSEQ multiplex PCR, while TCRdb's copy carries only in-frame clones and drops some. Of over 100,000 clones listed, roughly 89% are singletons. The sequencing sample was made of peripheral blood. The receptors shown here come from a man aged 40-55 years with acute or convalescent COVID-19. The CDR3 runs from the conserved cysteine through the conserved F or W. The D gene is left open where the match is weak. Rows give clone size only sometimes, using once, few, many, or a class for an expanded clone.

TRBV10-3	NA	NA	TRBJ2-3	CAIRGGAQGDTQYF	TGTGCCATCAGAGGGGGGGCGCAGGGAGATACGCAGTATTTT
TRBV5-1	TRBD1	NA	TRBJ1-4	CASSSWTGGNEKLFF	TGCGCCAGCAGCTCATGGACAGGGGGAAATGAAAAACTGTTTTTT
TRBV29-1	TRBD2	NA	TRBJ2-1	CSVGRTSNNEQFF	TGCAGCGTTGGGAGGACTAGCAACAATGAGCAGTTCTTC
TRBV6-1	TRBD1	NA	TRBJ2-3	CASSLGQVSDTQYF	TGTGCCAGCAGTTTGGGACAGGTCTCAGATACGCAGTATTTT
TRBV29-1	TRBD2	NA	TRBJ2-2	CSSPGLAGGLAGELFF	TGCAGCTCACCGGGACTAGCGGGGGGGTTGGCCGGGGAGCTGTTTTTT
TRBV3-1/TRBV3-2	TRBD1	NA	TRBJ1-4	CASSQLPSGQEGFATNEKLFF	TGTGCCAGCAGTCAGCTACCAAGCGGACAGGAAGGGTTTGCAACTAATGAAAAACTGTTTTTT
TRBV18	NA	NA	TRBJ1-6	CASSPVQDGNHSPLHF	TGTGCCAGCTCACCTGTACAGGACGGTAATCATTCACCCCTCCACTTT
TRBV5-4	NA	NA	TRBJ2-1	CASSLPRSGVTNEQFF	TGTGCCAGCAGCTTACCCCGTTCGGGAGTGACGAATGAGCAGTTCTTC
TRBV5-1	TRBD1	NA	TRBJ1-2	CASSFGQGADGYTF	TGCGCCAGCAGTTTTGGACAGGGGGCGGATGGCTACACCTTC
TRBV9	TRBD2	NA	TRBJ2-6	CASSAAGGYGANVLTF	TGTGCCAGCAGCGCAGCGGGAGGGTATGGGGCCAACGTCCTGACTTTC
TRBV19	TRBD1	NA	TRBJ1-5	CASSTRTGSNQPQHF	TGTGCCAGTAGTACCCGGACAGGTAGCAATCAGCCCCAGCATTTT
TRBV30	NA	NA	TRBJ1-2	CAWEGDGRNGGYTF	TGTGCCTGGGAGGGGGACGGACGAAATGGGGGCTACACCTTC
TRBV6-1	NA	NA	TRBJ1-2	CASSDFSRATNYGYTF	TGTGCCAGCAGTGATTTCTCCAGGGCGACTAACTATGGCTACACCTTC
TRBV6-5	NA	NA	TRBJ2-5	CASSRGTEQETQYF	TGTGCCAGCAGCCGGGGGACGGAACAAGAGACCCAGTACTTC
TRBV27	NA	once	TRBJ1-1	CASSLWGRTEAFF	TGTGCCAGCAGTTTATGGGGGAGGACTGAAGCTTTCTTT
TRBV7-9	TRBD1	NA	TRBJ1-6	CASSFDRDNSPLHF	TGTGCCAGCAGCTTTGACAGGGATAATTCACCCCTCCACTTT
TRBV23-1	NA	NA	TRBJ1-4	CARAAICTRELFF	TGCGCCCGCGCAGCAATCTGTACTAGAGAACTGTTTTTT
TRBV3-1/TRBV3-2	TRBD2	NA	TRBJ2-1	CASSPGLAGYNEQFF	TGTGCCAGCAGTCCAGGGCTAGCGGGCTACAATGAGCAGTTCTTC
TRBV10-3	NA	NA	TRBJ2-7	CAISESEGVNYEQYF	TGTGCCATCAGTGAGTCGGAGGGAGTTAACTACGAGCAGTACTTC
TRBV10-3	NA	NA	TRBJ1-2	CAIRWEGLYGYTF	TGTGCCATCAGGTGGGAGGGGCTCTATGGCTACACCTTC
TRBV30	TRBD1	NA	TRBJ1-6	CAWSSTGTGERPLHF	TGTGCCTGGAGTTCTACCGGGACAGGGGAGCGACCCCTCCACTTT
TRBV19	NA	NA	TRBJ2-7	CASSPGTGAFYEQYF	TGTGCCAGTAGCCCCGGGACTGGAGCTTTCTACGAGCAGTACTTC
TRBV7-8	TRBD2	few	TRBJ2-5	CASSLTSGYQETQYF	TGTGCCAGCAGCTTGACTAGCGGTTATCAAGAGACCCAGTACTTC
TRBV7-2	TRBD1	few	TRBJ1-2	CASSAGQGGNYGYTF	TGTGCCAGCAGCGCAGGACAGGGGGGAAACTATGGCTACACCTTC
TRBV19	NA	NA	TRBJ2-1	CASKAAVTSYNEQFF	TGTGCCAGTAAGGCGGCTGTTACCTCCTACAATGAGCAGTTCTTC
TRBV24-1	TRBD1	NA	TRBJ2-3	CATSSSRDRGTDTQYF	TGTGCCACCTCCTCCTCCCGGGACAGGGGCACAGATACGCAGTATTTT
TRBV5-1	TRBD1	NA	TRBJ1-1	CASSFDRANTEAFF	TGCGCCAGCAGCTTCGACAGGGCTAACACTGAAGCTTTCTTT
TRBV6-5	NA	NA	TRBJ1-1	CASKPDYSNTEAFF	TGTGCCAGTAAACCCGATTACTCGAACACTGAAGCTTTCTTT